This TCR beta chain was identified in a study of shared clonotypes between healthy human individuals. The study, taken as a whole, reports: Although depth was large, rarefaction showed that sequencing of the sorted subsets was incomplete. Across a handful of donors, naive CD4 shared roughly 5%, naive CD8 approximately 3.5%, memory CD4 roughly 2.2%, memory CD8 0.4% to 0.5%. Generation of non-shared clonotypes was less probable than generation of clonotypes shared by all four donors.

As handled by the study authors: Filtering differed for immunoSEQ, which gave only junction sequences without quality scores. Using immunoSEQ multiplex PCR, the repertoire was profiled, and TCRdb retains in-frame clones only, with some absent. That table supplies the V and J calls and clone size; D and trimming were determined from the DNA. Of around 200,000 clones in the sample, 66% were seen once. About this clone itself: The antigen remains unidentified.

The sequencing sample was made of memory CD4+ T cells sorted from blood. As for subset: CD45RA-negative fraction. This TCR was recovered from a young man in good health.

CDR3 sequence (DNA): TGTGCCAGCAGTTTTCTCCCGACAGAATACTATGGCTACACCTTC. This sequence encodes CASSFLPTEYYGYTF. The chain links TRBV27 to TRBJ1-2, with a weak D call TRBD1 (5 bases). V lost 3 bases to trimming and J lost 3 bases, with 14 bases between them. In germline, CDR1 is MNHEY, CDR2 SMNVEV (reference sequence). This CDR3 region has 15 residues.